A single sample gave rise to the 3 T cell receptor beta chains below, sequenced in a study of beta chain features in type 1 diabetes. Since all of the isolated RNA was reverse transcribed, expressed TCRB transcripts were what got sequenced. The repertoire was sequenced with immunoSEQ multiplex PCR; TCRdb's copy has only in-frame clones and lacks some. Counted here are about 38,000 clones, approximately 60% occurring once; the ten biggest clones make up under 2.5%. The sample comprised Tregs from blood. The receptors shown here come from a woman under 40 in good health.

In this sample, this clone turned up a few times. The rearrangement uses TRBV5-4 and TRBJ1-1, with D hard to call. The germline V gene has CDR1 SGHNT and CDR2 YYREEE (reference sequence). This CDR3 spans 16 amino acids. Trimming took off 4 bases at V and 1 base at J, with 17 bases between the two ends. The CDR3 reads CASSETTFRKNTEAFF. As DNA, the CDR3 is TGTGCCAGCAGCGAGACTACTTTTCGGAAGAACACTGAAGCTTTCTTT.

The rearrangement uses TRBV5-4 and TRBJ2-1; 8 nucleotides match TRBD2. The CDR3 totals 14 residues. Germline lookup yields CDR1 SGHNT and CDR2 YYREEE (reference sequence). The ends lost 0 bases at V and 5 bases at J; junction bases unmatched: 1. CDR3 coding DNA: TGTGCCAGCAGCTTGGGACTAGCGAACAATGAGCAGTTCTTC. Residues: CASSLGLANNEQFF.

This clone came up a few times. The J gene is TRBJ1-5, the V gene TRBV28; D is possibly TRBD1 (5 bases). CDR1 is MDHEN and CDR2 is SYDVKM in the germline V gene. The germline V and J ends were trimmed by 3 bases and 7 bases, with 22 bases remaining between them. This CDR3 contains 17 residues. CDR3 coding DNA: TGTGCCAGCAGTTTGATCTCCCGGGACGGGGGTGAGCAGCCCCAGCATTTT. It specifies CASSLISRDGGEQPQHF.